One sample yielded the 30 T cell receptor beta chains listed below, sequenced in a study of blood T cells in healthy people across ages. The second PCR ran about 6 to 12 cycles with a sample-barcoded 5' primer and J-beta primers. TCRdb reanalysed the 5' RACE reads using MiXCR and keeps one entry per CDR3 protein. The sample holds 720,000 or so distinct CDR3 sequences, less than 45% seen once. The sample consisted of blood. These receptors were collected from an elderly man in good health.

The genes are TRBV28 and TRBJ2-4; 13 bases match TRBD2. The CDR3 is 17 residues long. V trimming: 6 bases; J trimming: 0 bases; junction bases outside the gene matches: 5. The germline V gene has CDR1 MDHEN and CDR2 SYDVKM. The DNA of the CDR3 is TGTGCCAGCAGGGGACTAGCGGGGAAGATAGCCAAAAACATTCAGTACTTC. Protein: CASRGLAGKIAKNIQYF. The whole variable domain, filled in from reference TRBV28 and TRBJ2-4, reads DVKVTQSSRYLVKRTGEKVFLECVQDMDHENMFWYRQDPGLGLRLIYFSYDVKMKEKGDIPEGYSVSREKKERFSLILESASTNQTSMYLCASRGLAGKIAKNIQYFGAGTRLSVL.

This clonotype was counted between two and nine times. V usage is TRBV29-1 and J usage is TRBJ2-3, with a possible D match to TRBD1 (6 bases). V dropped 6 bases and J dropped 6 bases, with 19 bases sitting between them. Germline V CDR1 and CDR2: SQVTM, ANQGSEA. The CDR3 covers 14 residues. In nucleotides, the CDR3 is TGCAGCGTGGCAACCGGGAACAGGGCCGATACGCAGTATTTT. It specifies CSVATGNRADTQYF.

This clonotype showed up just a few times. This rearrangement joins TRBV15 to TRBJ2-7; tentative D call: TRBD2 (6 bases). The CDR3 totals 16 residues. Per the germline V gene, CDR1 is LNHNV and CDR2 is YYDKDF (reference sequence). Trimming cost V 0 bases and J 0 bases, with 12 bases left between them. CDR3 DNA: TGTGCCACCAGCAGAGATGTACGGCGGGACTCCTACGAGCAGTACTTC. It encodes CATSRDVRRDSYEQYF.

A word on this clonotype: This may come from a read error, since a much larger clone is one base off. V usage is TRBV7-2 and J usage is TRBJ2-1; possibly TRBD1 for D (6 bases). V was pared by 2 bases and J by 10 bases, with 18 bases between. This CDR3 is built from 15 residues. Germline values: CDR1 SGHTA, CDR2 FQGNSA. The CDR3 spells CASSLQYGQPYEQFF. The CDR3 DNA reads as TGTGCCAGCAGCTTACAGTATGGACAGCCCTACGAGCAGTTCTTC.

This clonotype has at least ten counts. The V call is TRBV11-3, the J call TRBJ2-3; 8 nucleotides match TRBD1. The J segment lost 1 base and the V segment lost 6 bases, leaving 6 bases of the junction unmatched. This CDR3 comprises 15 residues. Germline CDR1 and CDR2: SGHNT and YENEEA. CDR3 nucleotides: TGTGCCAGCAGTCCTGGACAGGGACGCACAGATACGCAGTATTTT. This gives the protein CASSPGQGRTDTQYF.

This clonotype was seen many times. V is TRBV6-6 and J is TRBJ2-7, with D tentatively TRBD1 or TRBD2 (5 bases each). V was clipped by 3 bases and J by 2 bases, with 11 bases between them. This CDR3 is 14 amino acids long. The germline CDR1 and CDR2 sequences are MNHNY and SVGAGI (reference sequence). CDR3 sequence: CASSYRGGTYEQYF. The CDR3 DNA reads TGTGCCAGCAGTTATCGGGGCGGTACCTACGAGCAGTACTTC.

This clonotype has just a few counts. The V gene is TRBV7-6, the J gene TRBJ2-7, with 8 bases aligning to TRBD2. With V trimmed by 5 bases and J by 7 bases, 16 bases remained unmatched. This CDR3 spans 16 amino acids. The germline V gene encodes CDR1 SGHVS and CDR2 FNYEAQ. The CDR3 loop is CASSEEQREFFGEQYF. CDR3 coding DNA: TGTGCCAGCAGCGAGGAGCAGCGGGAGTTCTTTGGGGAGCAGTACTTC.

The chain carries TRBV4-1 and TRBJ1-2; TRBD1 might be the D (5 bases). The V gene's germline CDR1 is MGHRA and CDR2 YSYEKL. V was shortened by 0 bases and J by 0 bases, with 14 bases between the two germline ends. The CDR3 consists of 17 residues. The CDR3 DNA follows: TGCGCCAGCAGCCAAGAAGGTGGGGGGTGGACTAACTATGGCTACACCTTC. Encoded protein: CASSQEGGGWTNYGYTF.

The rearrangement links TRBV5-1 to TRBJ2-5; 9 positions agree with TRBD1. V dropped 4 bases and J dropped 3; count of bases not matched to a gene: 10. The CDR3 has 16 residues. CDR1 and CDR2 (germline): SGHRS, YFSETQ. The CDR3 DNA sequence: TGCGCCAGCAGCCCACAGGGGGCCCAACTCAAAGAGACCCAGTACTTC. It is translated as CASSPQGAQLKETQYF.

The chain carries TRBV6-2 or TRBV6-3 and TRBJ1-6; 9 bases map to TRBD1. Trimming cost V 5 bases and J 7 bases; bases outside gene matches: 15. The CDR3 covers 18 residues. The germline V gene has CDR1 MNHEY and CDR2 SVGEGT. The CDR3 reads CASSAPIPAGTGNSPLHF. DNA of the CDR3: TGTGCCAGCAGTGCCCCTATCCCAGCCGGGACAGGGAATTCACCCCTCCACTTT.

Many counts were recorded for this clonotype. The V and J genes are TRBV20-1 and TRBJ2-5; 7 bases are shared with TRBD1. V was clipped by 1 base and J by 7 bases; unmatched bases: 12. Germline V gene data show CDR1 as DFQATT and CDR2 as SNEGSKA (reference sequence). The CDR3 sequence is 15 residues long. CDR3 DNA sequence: TGCAGTGCTAGAGGACCCACAGGGGCCTTTGGGACCCAGTACTTC. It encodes CSARGPTGAFGTQYF.

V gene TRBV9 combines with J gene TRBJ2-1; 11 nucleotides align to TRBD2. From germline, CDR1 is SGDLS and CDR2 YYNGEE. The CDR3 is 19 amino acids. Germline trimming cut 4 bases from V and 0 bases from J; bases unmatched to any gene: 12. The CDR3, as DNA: TGTGCCAGCAGCTCGACGACTAGCGGGGCATTCAGCTCCTACAATGAGCAGTTCTTC. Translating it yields CASSSTTSGAFSSYNEQFF. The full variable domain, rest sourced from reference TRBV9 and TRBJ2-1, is DSGVTQTPKHLITATGQRVTLRCSPRSGDLSVYWYQQSLDQGLQFLIQYYNGEERAKGNILERFSAQQFPDLHSELNLSSLELGDSALYFCASSSTTSGAFSSYNEQFFGPGTRLTVL.

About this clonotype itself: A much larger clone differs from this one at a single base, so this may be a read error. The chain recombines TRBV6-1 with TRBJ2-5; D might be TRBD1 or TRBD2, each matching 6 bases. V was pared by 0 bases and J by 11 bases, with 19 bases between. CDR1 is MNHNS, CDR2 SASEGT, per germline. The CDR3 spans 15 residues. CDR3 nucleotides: TGTGCCAGCAGTGAAGCGAGCAGGGGAGGAAATGAGCAGTACTTC. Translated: CASSEASRGGNEQYF.

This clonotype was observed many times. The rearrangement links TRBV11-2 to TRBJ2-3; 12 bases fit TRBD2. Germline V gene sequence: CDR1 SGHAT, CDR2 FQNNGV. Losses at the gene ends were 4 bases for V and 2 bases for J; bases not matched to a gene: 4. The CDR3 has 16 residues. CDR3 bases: TGTGCCAGCAGCTCCCTAGCGGGAGGGAACACAGATACGCAGTATTTT. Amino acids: CASSSLAGGNTDTQYF.

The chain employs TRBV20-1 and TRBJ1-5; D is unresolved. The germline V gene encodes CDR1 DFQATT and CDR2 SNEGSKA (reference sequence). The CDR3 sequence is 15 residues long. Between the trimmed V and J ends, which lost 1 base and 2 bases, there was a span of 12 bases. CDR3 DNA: TGCAGTGCTAGAGGTCGGAGTTCGGGCAATCAGCCCCAGCATTTT. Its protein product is CSARGRSSGNQPQHF.

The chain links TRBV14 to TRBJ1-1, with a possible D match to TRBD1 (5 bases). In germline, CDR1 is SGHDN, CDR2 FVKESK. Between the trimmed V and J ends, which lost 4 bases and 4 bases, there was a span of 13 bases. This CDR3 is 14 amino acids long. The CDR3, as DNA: TGTGCCAGCAGCCCGGCTCCCGGGGGCACTGAAGCTTTCTTT. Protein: CASSPAPGGTEAFF. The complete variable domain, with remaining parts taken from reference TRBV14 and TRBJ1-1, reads EAGVTQFPSHSVIEKGQTVTLRCDPISGHDNLYWYRRVMGKEIKFLLHFVKESKQDESGMPNNRFLAERTGGTYSTLKVQPAELEDSGVYFCASSPAPGGTEAFFGQGTRLTVV.

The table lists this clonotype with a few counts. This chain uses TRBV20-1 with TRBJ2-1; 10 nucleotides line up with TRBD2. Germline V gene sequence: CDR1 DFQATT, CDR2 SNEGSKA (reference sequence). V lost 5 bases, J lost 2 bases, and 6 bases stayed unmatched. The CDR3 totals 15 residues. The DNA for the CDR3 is TGCAGTGCTCTAGCGGGAGTGAGGGCCTACAATGAGCAGTTCTTC. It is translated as CSALAGVRAYNEQFF.

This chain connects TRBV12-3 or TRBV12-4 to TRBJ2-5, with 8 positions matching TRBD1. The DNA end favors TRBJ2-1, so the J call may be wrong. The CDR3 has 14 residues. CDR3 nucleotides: TGTGCCAGTAGGAAGACAGGGGCTGAGGAGACCCAGTTCTTC. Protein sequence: CASRKTGAEETQFF.

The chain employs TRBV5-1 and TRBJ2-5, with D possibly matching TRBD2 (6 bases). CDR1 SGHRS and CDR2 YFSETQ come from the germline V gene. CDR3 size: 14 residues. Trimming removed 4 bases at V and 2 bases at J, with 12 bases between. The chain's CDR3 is CASSMEGLQETQYF. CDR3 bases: TGCGCCAGCAGCATGGAGGGACTTCAAGAGACCCAGTACTTC.

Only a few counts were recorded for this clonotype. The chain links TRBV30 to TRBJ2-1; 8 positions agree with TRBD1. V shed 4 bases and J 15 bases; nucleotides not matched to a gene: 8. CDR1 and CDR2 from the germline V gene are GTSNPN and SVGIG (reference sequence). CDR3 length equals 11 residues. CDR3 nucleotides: TGTGCCTGGAAGGACGGGACAGGTCCGTTCTTC. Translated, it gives CAWKDGTGPFF.

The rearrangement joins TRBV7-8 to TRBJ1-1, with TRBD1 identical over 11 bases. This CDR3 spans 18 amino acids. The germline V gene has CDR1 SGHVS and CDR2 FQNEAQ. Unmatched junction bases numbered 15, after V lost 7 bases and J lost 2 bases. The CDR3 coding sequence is TGTGCCAGCACCAAGAGAGGGACAGGGGGTGTATTAAACACTGAAGCTTTCTTT. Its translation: CASTKRGTGGVLNTEAFF. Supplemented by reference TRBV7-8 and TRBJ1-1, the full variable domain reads GAGVSQSPRYKVAKRGQDVALRCDPISGHVSLFWYQQALGQGPEFLTYFQNEAQLDKSGLPSDRFFAERPEGSVSTLKIQRTQQEDSAVYLCASTKRGTGGVLNTEAFFGQGTRLTVV.

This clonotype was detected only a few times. CDR3 residues: CASSLADPGRGYGYTF. Here the CDR3 DNA reads TGCGCCAGCAGCTTGGCCGATCCAGGGAGAGGCTATGGCTACACCTTC. This chain joins TRBV5-1 and TRBJ1-2, with D perhaps matching TRBD1 (5 bases). The CDR3 is 16 amino acids. Trimming cost V 0 bases and J 4 bases, with 16 bases left between them. CDR1 is SGHRS, CDR2 YFSETQ, per germline.

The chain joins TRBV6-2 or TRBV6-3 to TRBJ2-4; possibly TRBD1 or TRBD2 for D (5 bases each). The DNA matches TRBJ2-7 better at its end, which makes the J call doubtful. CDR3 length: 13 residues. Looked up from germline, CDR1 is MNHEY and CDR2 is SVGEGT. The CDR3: CASSYSRGHEQYF. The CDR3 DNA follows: TGTGCCAGCAGTTACTCACGGGGCCACGAGCAGTACTTC.

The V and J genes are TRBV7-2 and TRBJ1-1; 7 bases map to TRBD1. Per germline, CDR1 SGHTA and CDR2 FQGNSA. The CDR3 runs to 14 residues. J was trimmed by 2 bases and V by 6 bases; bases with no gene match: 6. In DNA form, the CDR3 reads TGTGCCAGCAGACGTAGACAGGGTAACACTGAAGCTTTCTTT. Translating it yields CASRRRQGNTEAFF.

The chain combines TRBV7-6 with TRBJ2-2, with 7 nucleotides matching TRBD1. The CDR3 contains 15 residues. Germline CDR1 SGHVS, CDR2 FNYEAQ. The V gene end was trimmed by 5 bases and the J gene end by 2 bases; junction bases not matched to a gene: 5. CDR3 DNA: TGTGCCAGCAGCAAGGGACAGTTAAACACCGGGGAGCTGTTTTTT. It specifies CASSKGQLNTGELFF.

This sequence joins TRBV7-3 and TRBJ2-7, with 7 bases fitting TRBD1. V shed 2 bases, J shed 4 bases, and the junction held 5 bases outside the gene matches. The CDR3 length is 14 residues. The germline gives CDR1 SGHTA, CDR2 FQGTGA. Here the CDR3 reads CASSLVGGRYEQYF. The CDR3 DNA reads TGTGCCAGCAGCTTAGTAGGGGGCAGATACGAGCAGTACTTC.

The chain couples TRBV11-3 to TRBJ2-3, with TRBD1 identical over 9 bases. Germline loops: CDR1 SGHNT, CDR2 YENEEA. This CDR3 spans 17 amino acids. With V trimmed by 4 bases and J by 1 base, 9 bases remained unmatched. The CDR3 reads CASSSNTGGEGTDTQYF. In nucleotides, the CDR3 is TGTGCCAGCAGCTCAAACACAGGGGGCGAGGGCACAGATACGCAGTATTTT.

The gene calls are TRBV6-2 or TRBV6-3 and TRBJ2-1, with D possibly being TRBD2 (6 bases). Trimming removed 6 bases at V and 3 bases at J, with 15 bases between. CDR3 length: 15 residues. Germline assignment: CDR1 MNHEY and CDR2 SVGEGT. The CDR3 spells CASSVADQIYNEQFF. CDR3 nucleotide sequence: TGTGCCAGCAGCGTAGCGGATCAAATCTACAATGAGCAGTTCTTC.

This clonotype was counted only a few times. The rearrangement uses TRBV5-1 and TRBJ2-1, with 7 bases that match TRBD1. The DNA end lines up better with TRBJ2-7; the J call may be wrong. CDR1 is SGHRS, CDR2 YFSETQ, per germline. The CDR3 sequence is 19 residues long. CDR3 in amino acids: CASSSQPGQRFPPYNEQYF. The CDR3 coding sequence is TGCGCCAGCAGCTCACAACCGGGACAGCGGTTTCCGCCCTACAATGAGCAGTACTTC.

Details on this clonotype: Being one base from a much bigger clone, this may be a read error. The CDR3 nucleotides read TGCACCGTAGACAGGTCTTTCGATGCTGAAGCTTTCTTT. It specifies CTVDRSFDAEAFF. The chain has TRBV29-1 and TRBJ1-1, with TRBD1 as a possible D gene (6 bases). Germline CDR1 SQVTM, CDR2 ANQGSEA. The CDR3 is made up of 13 amino acids.